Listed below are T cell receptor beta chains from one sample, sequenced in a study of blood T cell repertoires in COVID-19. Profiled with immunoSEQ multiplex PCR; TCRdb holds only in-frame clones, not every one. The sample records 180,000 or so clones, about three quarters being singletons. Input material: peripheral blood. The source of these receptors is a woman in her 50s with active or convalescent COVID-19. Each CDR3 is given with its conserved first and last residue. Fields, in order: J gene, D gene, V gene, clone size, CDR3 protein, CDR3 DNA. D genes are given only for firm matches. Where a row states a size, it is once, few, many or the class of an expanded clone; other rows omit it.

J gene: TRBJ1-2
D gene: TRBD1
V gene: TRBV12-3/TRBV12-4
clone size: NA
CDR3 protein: CASSPRTGSGYTF
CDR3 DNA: TGTGCCAGCAGTCCTAGGACAGGGTCTGGCTACACCTTC

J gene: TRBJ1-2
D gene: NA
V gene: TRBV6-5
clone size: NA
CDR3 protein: CASRLDSGGFYGYTF
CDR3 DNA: TGTGCCAGCAGATTGGACAGCGGGGGGTTTTATGGCTACACCTTC

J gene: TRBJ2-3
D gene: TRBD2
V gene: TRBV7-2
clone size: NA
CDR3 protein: CASSPGTSTSTDTQYF
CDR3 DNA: TGTGCCAGCAGCCCCGGGACTAGCACTAGCACAGATACGCAGTATTTT

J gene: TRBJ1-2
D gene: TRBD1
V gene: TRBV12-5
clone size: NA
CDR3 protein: CASGPQGANYGYTF
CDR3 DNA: TGTGCTAGTGGCCCACAGGGGGCCAACTATGGCTACACCTTC

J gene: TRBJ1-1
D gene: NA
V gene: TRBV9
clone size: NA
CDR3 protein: CASSLLDKLTEAFF
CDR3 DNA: TGTGCCAGCAGCCTGCTCGACAAGCTCACTGAAGCTTTCTTT

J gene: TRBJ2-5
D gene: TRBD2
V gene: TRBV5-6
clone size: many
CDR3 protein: CASSQDLGLAEETQYF
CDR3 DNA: TGTGCCAGCAGCCAAGACCTGGGGCTAGCGGAAGAGACCCAGTACTTC

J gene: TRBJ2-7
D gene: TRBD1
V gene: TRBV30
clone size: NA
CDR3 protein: CAWSTGTGGNEQYF
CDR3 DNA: TGTGCCTGGAGTACCGGGACAGGTGGTAACGAGCAGTACTTC

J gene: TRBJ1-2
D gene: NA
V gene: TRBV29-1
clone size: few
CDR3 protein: CSVEFMETEKSSNYGYTF
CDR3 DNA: TGCAGCGTTGAGTTCATGGAGACAGAGAAATCCTCTAACTATGGCTACACCTTC

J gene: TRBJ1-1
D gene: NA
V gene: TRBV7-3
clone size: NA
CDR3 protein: CASSPAGPTTEAFF
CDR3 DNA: TGTGCCAGCAGCCCGGCGGGACCCACCACTGAAGCTTTCTTT

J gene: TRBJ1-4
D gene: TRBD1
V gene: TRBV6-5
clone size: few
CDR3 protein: CASSYDRGGEKLFF
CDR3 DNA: TGTGCCAGCAGTTACGACAGGGGGGGCGAAAAACTGTTTTTT

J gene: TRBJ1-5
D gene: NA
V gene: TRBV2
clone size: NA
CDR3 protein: CASSEEDKGPGGEPQHF
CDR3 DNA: TGTGCCAGCAGTGAAGAGGACAAGGGCCCCGGTGGGGAGCCCCAGCATTTT

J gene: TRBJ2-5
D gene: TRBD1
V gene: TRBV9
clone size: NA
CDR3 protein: CASSAGRGQGKETQYF
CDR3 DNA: TGTGCCAGCAGCGCGGGGAGGGGACAGGGGAAAGAGACCCAGTACTTC

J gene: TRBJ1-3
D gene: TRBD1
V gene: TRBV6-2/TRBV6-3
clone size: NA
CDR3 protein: CASSPGTGKGNTIYF
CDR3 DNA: TGTGCCAGCAGCCCCGGGACAGGGAAAGGAAACACCATATATTTT

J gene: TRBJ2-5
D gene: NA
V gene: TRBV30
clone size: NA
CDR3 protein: CAWTGTNSYQETQYF
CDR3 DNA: TGTGCCTGGACCGGGACAAACTCCTACCAAGAGACCCAGTACTTC

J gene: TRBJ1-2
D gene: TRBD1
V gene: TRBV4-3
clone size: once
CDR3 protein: CASSQDYGATGDGYTF
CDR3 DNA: TGCGCCAGCAGCCAAGATTATGGGGCGACAGGGGATGGCTACACCTTC

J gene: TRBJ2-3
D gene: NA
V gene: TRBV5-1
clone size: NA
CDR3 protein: CASSLSARADTQYF
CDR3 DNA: TGCGCCAGCAGCTTATCGGCGAGGGCAGATACGCAGTATTTT

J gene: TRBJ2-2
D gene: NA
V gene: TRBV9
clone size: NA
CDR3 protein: CASSPGSPVNTGELFF
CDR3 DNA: TGTGCCAGCAGTCCCGGGTCCCCCGTTAACACCGGGGAGCTGTTTTTT

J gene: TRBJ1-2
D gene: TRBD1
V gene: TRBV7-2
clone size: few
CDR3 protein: CASSLGGLQGTNYGYTF
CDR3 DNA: TGTGCCAGCAGCTTAGGTGGTTTACAGGGGACTAACTATGGCTACACCTTC

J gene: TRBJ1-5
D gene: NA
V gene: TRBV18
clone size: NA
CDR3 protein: CASSPNISNQPQHF
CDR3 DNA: TGTGCCAGCTCACCAAACATAAGCAATCAGCCCCAGCATTTT

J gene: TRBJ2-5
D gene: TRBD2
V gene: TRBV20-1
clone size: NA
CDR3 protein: CSASIPSGGRETQYF
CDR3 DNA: TGCAGTGCTAGTATTCCTAGCGGGGGCAGGGAGACCCAGTACTTC

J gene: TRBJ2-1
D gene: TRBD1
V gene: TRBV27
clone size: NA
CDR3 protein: CASSKTGGWTRGNEQFF
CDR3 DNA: TGTGCCAGCAGTAAGACAGGGGGCTGGACTAGGGGTAATGAGCAGTTCTTC

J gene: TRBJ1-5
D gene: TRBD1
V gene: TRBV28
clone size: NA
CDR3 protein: CASSLVKGAWEPQHF
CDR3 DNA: TGTGCCAGCAGTTTAGTCAAGGGGGCGTGGGAGCCCCAGCATTTT

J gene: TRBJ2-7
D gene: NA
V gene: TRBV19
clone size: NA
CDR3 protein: CASSIDWGTYEQYF
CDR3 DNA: TGTGCCAGTAGTATAGATTGGGGCACCTACGAGCAGTACTTC